This T cell receptor (beta chain) was documented in a study of CDR3 diversity in severe acne. This clonotype was observed a few times. CDR3 length: 15 amino acids. The trim removed 1 base at V and 10 bases at J, leaving 5 bases unmatched. One entry per CDR3 protein results from TCRdb running MiXCR on the PCR reads. Seen here are around 91,000 distinct CDR3 sequences, around 53% observed once, and the top ten hold approximately 14%. This sequence joins TRBV12-3 or TRBV12-4 and TRBJ1-6, with 9 bases that match TRBD1. The sample comprised blood. The source of this sequence is a male donor in good health, without acne. Written as DNA, the CDR3 is TGTGCCAGCAGTTTAGGGACAGGGGAATACTCACCCCTCCACTTT. It encodes CASSLGTGEYSPLHF.